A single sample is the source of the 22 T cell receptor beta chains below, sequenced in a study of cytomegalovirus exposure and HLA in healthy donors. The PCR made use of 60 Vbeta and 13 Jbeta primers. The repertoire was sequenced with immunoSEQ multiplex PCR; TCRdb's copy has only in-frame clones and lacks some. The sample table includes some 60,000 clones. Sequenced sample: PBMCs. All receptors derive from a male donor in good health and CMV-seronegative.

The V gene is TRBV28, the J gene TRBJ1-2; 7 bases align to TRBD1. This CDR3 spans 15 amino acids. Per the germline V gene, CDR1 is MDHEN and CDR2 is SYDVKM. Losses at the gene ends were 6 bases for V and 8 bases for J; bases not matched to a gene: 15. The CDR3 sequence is CASRSSGTEERGYTF. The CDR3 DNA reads TGTGCCAGCAGATCATCCGGGACAGAGGAGAGGGGCTACACCTTC.

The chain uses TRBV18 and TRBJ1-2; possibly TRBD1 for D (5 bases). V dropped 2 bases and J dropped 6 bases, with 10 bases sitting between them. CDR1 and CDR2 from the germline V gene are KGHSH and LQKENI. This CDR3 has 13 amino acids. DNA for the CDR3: TGTGCCAGCTCACCAGGGGGGGTCGATGGCTACACCTTC. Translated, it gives CASSPGGVDGYTF.

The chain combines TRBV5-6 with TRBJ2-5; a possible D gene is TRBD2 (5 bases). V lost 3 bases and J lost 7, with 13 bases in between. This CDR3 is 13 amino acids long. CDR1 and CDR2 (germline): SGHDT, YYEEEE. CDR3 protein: CASSYGRGGTQYF. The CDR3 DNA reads TGTGCCAGCAGCTACGGACGGGGTGGGACCCAGTACTTC.

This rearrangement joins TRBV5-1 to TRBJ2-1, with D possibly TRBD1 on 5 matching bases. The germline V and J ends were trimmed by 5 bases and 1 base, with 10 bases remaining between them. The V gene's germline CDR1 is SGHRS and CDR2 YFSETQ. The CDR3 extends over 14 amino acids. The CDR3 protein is CASSPQGSYNEQFF. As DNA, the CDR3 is TGCGCCAGCAGTCCTCAGGGTTCCTACAATGAGCAGTTCTTC.

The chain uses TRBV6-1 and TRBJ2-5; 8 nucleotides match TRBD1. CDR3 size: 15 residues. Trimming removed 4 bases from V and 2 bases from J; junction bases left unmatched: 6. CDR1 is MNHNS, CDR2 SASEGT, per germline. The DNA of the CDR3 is TGTGCCAGCAGTGTAAACAGGGGGAATCAAGAGACCCAGTACTTC. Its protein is CASSVNRGNQETQYF.

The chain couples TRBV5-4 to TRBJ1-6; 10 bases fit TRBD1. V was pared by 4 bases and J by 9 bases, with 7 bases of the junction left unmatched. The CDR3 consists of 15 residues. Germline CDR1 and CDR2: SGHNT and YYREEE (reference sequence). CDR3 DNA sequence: TGTGCCAGCAGCCCACAGGACAGGGGGGCTTCACCCCTCCACTTT. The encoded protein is CASSPQDRGASPLHF. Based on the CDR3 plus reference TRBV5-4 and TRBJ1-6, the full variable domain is ETGVTQSPTHLIKTRGQQVTLRCSSQSGHNTVSWYQQALGQGPQFIFQYYREEENGRGNFPPRFSGLQFPNYSSELNVNALELDDSALYLCASSPQDRGASPLHFGNGTRLTVT.

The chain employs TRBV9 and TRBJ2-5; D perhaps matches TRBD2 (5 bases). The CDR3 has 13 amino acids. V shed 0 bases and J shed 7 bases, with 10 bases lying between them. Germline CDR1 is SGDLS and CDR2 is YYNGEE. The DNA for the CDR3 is TGTGCCAGCAGCGTAGAAATAGAGGGGACCCAGTACTTC. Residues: CASSVEIEGTQYF. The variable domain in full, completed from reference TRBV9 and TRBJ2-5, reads DSGVTQTPKHLITATGQRVTLRCSPRSGDLSVYWYQQSLDQGLQFLIQYYNGEERAKGNILERFSAQQFPDLHSELNLSSLELGDSALYFCASSVEIEGTQYFGPGTRLLVL.

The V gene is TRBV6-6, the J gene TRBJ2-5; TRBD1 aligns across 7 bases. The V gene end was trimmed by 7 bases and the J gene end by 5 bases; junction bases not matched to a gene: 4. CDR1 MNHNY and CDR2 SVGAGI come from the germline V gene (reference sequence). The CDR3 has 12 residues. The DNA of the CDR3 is TGTGCCAGCAAACAGGGGCGGGAGACCCAGTACTTC. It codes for CASKQGRETQYF.

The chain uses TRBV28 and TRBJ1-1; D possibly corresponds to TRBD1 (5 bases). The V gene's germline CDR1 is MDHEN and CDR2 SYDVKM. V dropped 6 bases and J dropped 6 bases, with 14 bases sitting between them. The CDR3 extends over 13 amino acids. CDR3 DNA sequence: TGTGCCAGCAGCCGGCCCGCAGGGTCTGAAGCTTTCTTT. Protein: CASSRPAGSEAFF.

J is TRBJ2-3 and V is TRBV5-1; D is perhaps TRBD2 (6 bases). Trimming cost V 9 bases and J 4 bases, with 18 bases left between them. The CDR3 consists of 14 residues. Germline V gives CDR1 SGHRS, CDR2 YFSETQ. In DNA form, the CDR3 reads TGCGCCACCTCGACTAGAGGGAGATCAGATACGCAGTATTTT. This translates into CATSTRGRSDTQYF.

The CDR3 coding sequence is TGCAGCGCCCGGACAGGGCAGACTGAAGCTTTCTTT. This codes for CSARTGQTEAFF. This chain links TRBV29-1 with TRBJ1-1, with 8 bases aligning to TRBD1. Trimming removed 7 bases from V and 5 bases from J; junction bases left unmatched: 6. Germline-derived CDR1 and CDR2 are SQVTM and ANQGSEA. This CDR3 comprises 12 residues.

CDR3 residues: CASSLAAQGGRGEAFF. The CDR3 DNA reads as TGCGCCAGCAGCTTGGCCGCCCAAGGGGGCCGGGGTGAAGCTTTCTTT. The chain is built from TRBV5-1 and TRBJ1-1, with 7 bases lining up with TRBD1. Germline V CDR1 and CDR2: SGHRS, YFSETQ. This CDR3 spans 16 amino acids. Trimming took 0 bases from V and 7 from J; bases not matched to a gene: 12.

The CDR3 DNA follows: TGCGCCAGCAGCTTGGGACAACCTGACAATGAGCAGTTCTTC. This gives the protein CASSLGQPDNEQFF. The chain couples TRBV5-1 to TRBJ2-1; D gene uncertain. Trimming stripped 0 bases from V and 5 bases from J, with 9 bases between. The CDR3 loop spans 14 amino acids. Germline V gives CDR1 SGHRS, CDR2 YFSETQ. The whole variable domain, filled in from reference TRBV5-1 and TRBJ2-1, reads KAGVTQTPRYLIKTRGQQVTLSCSPISGHRSVSWYQQTPGQGLQFLFEYFSETQRNKGNFPGRFSGRQFSNSRSEMNVSTLELGDSALYLCASSLGQPDNEQFFGPGTRLTVL.

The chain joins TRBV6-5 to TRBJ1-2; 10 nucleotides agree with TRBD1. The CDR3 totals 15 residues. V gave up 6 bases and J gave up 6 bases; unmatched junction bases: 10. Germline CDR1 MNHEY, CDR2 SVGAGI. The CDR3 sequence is CASRPPGQGFNGYTF. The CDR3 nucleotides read TGTGCCAGCAGACCTCCGGGACAGGGGTTTAATGGCTACACCTTC.

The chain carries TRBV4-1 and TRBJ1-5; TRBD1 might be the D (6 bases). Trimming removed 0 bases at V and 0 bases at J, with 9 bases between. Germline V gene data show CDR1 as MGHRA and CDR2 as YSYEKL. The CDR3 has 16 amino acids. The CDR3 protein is CASSQDGGYSNQPQHF. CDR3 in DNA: TGCGCCAGCAGCCAAGATGGGGGCTATAGCAATCAGCCCCAGCATTTT.

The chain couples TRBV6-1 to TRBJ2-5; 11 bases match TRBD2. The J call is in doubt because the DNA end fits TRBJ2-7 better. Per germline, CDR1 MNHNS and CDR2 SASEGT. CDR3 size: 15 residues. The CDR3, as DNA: TGTGCCAGCAGCCGAGGTAGCGGGAGGGCCTACGAGCAGTACTTC. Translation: CASSRGSGRAYEQYF.

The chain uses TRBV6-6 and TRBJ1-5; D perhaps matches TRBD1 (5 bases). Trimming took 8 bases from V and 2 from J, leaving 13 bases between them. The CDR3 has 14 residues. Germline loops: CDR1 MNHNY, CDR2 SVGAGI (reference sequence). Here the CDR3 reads CASGGKQGNQPQHF. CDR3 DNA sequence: TGTGCCAGCGGGGGGAAACAGGGCAATCAGCCCCAGCATTTT.

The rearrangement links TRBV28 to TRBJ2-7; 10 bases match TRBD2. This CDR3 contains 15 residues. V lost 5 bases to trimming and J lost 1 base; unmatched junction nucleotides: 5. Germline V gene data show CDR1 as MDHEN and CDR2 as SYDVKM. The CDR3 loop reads CASSAQLAGSYEQYF. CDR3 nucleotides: TGTGCCAGCAGTGCCCAACTAGCGGGGTCCTACGAGCAGTACTTC.

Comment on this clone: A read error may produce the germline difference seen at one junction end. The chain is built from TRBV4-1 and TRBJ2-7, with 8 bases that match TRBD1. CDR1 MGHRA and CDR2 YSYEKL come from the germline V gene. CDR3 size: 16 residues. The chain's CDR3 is CASSYTTGADSYEQYF. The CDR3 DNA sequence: TGTGCCAGCAGCTATACGACAGGGGCCGACTCCTACGAGCAGTACTTC.

CDR3 protein: CASSWAGQGDTQYF. CDR3 nucleotide sequence: TGTGCCAGCAGTTGGGCAGGGCAAGGAGATACGCAGTATTTT. This sequence joins TRBV27 and TRBJ2-3; possible D gene TRBD1, 5 bases. Germline V lookup: CDR1 MNHEY, CDR2 SMNVEV (reference sequence). V was pared by 4 bases and J by 5 bases, with 13 bases between. The CDR3 spans 14 residues.

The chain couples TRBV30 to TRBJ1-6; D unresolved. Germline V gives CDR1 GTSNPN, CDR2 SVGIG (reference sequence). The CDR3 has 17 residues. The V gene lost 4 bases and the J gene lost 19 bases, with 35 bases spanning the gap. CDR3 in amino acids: CAWTHATGSSYNSHLHF. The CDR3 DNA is TGTGCCTGGACACACGCTACGGGGAGCTCCTATAATTCACACCTACACTTT.

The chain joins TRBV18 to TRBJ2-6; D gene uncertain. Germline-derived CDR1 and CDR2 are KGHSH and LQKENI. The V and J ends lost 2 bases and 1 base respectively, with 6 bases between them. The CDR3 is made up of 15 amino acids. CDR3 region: CASSPGTSGANVLTF. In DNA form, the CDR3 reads TGTGCCAGCTCACCAGGTACATCTGGGGCCAACGTCCTGACTTTC.